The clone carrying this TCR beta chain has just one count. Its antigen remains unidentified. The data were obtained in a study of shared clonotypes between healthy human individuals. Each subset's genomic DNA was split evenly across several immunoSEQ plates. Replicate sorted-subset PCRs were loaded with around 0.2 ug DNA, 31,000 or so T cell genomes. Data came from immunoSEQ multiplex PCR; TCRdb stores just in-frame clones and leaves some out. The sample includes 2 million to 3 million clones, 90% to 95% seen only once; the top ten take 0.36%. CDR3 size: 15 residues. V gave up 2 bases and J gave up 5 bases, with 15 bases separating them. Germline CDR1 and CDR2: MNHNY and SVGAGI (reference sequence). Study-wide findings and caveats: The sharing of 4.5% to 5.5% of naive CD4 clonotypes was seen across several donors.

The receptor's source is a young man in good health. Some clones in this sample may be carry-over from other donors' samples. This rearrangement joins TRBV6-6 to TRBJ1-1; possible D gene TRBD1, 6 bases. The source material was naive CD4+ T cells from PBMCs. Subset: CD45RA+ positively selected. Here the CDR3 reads CASSYSQGRGTEAFF. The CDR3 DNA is TGTGCCAGCAGTTACAGTCAGGGGAGGGGGACTGAAGCTTTCTTT.